The 5 T cell receptor beta chains below were found in one sample sequenced in a study of OX40 agonist ivuxolimab in advanced cancers. TCRdb's table, derived via immunoSEQ multiplex PCR, lists solely in-frame clones and lacks some. Of tens of thousands of clones listed, 84% are singletons. The source material was CD4+ or CD8+ T cells sorted from blood, sampled in a trial of the OX40 agonist ivuxolimab. The receptor set was obtained from an adult with an advanced solid tumor such as melanoma, head and neck, liver or kidney cancer.

The rearrangement joins TRBV7-3 to TRBJ1-6, with a possible D match to TRBD1 (5 bases). Trimming took 5 bases from V and 8 from J, leaving 16 bases between them. CDR1 SGHTA and CDR2 FQGTGA come from the germline V gene. The CDR3 extends over 15 amino acids. This CDR3 reads CASSPRAGFDSPLHF. For the CDR3, the DNA is TGTGCCAGCAGCCCCAGGGCAGGTTTTGATTCACCCCTCCACTTT. Full variable domain (rest looked up from reference TRBV7-3 and TRBJ1-6): GAGVSQTPSNKVTEKGKYVELRCDPISGHTALYWYRQSLGQGPEFLIYFQGTGAADDSGLPNDRFFAVRPEGSVSTLKIQRTERGDSAVYLCASSPRAGFDSPLHFGNGTRLTVT.

This chain uses TRBV6-1 with TRBJ2-7; D remains unclear. This CDR3 has 11 residues. CDR1 MNHNS and CDR2 SASEGT come from the germline V gene. The V gene lost 5 bases and the J gene lost 7 bases, with 9 bases spanning the gap. In DNA, the CDR3 is TGTGCCAGCAGTTATTGGGGTGAGCAGTACTTC. As protein: CASSYWGEQYF.

This clone was observed a few times. The CDR3 reads CASQKGQHTTDTQYF. The CDR3 DNA reads TGCGCCAGCCAAAAAGGACAGCACACCACAGATACGCAGTATTTT. The genes are TRBV5-1 and TRBJ2-3, with D possibly TRBD1 on 6 matching bases. The CDR3 spans 15 residues. The V end lost 7 bases, the J end lost 2 bases, and 17 bases lay between the germline ends. CDR1 is SGHRS, CDR2 YFSETQ, per germline.

This CDR3 is CASSLGRPGANVLTF. In DNA form, the CDR3 reads TGTGCCAGCAGCCTCGGGCGACCTGGGGCCAACGTCCTGACTTTC. The chain joins TRBV27 to TRBJ2-6; D remains unclear. CDR3 length equals 15 residues. The V and J ends lost 6 bases and 2 bases respectively, with 11 bases between them. Germline assignment: CDR1 MNHEY and CDR2 SMNVEV (reference sequence).

The chain combines TRBV15 with TRBJ2-7, with 14 bases that match TRBD2. CDR1 is LNHNV and CDR2 is YYDKDF in the germline V gene (reference sequence). There are 17 residues in the CDR3. V lost 3 bases and J lost 7; bases outside the gene matches: 11. CDR3 sequence: CATSSRRGTSGSGEQYF. Written as DNA, the CDR3 is TGTGCCACCAGCAGCCGACGTGGGACTAGCGGGAGTGGTGAGCAGTACTTC.